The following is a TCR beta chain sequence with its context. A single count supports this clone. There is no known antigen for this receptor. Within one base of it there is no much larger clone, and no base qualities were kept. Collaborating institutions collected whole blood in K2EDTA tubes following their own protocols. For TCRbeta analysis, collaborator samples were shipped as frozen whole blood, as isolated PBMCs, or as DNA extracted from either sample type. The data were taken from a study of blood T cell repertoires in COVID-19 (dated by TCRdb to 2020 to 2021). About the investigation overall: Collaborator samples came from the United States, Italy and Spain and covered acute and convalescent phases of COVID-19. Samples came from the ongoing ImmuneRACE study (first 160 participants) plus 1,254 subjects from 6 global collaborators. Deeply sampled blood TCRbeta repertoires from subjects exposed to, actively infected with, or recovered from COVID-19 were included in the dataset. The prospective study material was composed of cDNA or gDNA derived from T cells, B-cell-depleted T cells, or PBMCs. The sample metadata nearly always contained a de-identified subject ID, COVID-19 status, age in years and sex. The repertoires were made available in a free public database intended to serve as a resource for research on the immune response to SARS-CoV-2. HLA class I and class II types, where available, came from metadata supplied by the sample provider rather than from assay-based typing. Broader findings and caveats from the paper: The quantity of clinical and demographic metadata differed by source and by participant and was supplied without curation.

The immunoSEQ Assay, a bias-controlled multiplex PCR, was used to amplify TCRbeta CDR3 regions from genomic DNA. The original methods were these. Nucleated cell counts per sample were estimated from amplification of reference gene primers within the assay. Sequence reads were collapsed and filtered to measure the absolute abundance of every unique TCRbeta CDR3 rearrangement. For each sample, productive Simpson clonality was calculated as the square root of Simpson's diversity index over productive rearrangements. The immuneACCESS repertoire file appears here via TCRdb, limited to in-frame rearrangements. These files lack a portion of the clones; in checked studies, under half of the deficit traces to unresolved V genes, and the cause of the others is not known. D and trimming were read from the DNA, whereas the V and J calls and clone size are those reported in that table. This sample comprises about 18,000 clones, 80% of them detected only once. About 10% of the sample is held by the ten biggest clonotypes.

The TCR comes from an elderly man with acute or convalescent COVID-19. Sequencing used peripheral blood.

The DNA reads TGTGCCAGCTCACCCGGACAGGGGGTAGACGAGCAGTACTTC. The translation is CASSPGQGVDEQYF. The V and J genes are TRBV18 and TRBJ2-7, with 10 bases aligning to TRBD1. CDR1 is given as KGHSH and CDR2 as LQKENI, both from the germline V gene. The CDR3 covers 14 residues, taking in both the cysteine and the phenylalanine. The kept DNA is CDR3 alone, 42 bases in frame from the first base. The germline V and J ends show losses of 3 bases and 5 bases respectively, and no gene match explains 4 bases of the junction. Beyond the CDR3, the reference TRBV18 and TRBJ2-7 genes provide the residues; the full variable domain reads: NAGVMQNPRHLVRRRGQEARLRCSPMKGHSHVYWYRQLPEEGLKFMVYLQKENIIDESGMPKERFSAEFPKEGPSILRIQQVVRGDSAAYFCASSPGQGVDEQYFGPGTRLTVT.